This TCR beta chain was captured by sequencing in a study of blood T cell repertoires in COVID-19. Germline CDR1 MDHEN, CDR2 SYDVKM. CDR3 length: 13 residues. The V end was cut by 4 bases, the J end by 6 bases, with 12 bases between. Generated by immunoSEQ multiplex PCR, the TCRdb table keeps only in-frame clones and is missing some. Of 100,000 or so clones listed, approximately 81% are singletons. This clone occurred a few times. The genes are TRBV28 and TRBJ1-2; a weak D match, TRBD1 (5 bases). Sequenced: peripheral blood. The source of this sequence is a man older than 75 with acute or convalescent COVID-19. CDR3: CASSYVGTDGYTF. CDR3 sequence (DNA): TGTGCCAGCAGTTATGTGGGGACTGATGGCTACACCTTC.